Reported below is one TCR beta chain. The antigen is not known. The junction departs from germline at one end; a sequencing error may be responsible. Isolation per sample recovered at least 7 million PBMCs. Alongside a J-beta primer mix, a sample-barcoded 5' primer served in a second PCR lasting about 7 to 12 cycles. TCRdb re-called the 5' RACE reads through MiXCR, storing one row per CDR3 protein. This sample has 700,000 or so distinct CDR3 sequences; around 43% occur once, and the top ten carry 30%. The data stem from a study of blood T cells in healthy people across ages. The study's findings and limits: Roughly linear age-related decline in beta diversity appeared, significant by age approximately 43. Both naive CD4+ cell counts and diversity were greater in long-lived donors than in aged donors.

Looked up from germline, CDR1 is DFQATT and CDR2 is SNEGSKA (reference sequence). CDR3 length: 12 amino acids. This chain joins TRBV20-1 and TRBJ2-7; TRBD2 agrees at 7 bases. This sequence originates from a man older than 75 in good health. Sample: blood. The DNA of the CDR3 is TGCAGTGCCCAGAGGAGGGACTACGAGCAGAACTTC. Its protein is CSAQRRDYEQNF.